This TCR beta chain was observed in a study of T-cell memory formation after mild COVID-19. This CDR3 has 15 residues. J gave up 1 base and V 4 bases, and 3 bases lay outside the gene matches. TCRalpha and TCRbeta libraries used 5'RACE with constant-segment primers and UMIs. TCRdb passed the 5' RACE reads through MiXCR, listing each CDR3 protein once. In the table there are 150,000 to 200,000 distinct CDR3 sequences, roughly 31% of which are singletons. This clonotype was seen a few times. The antigen remains undetermined. General study results and limits: There were some responding clones in pre-infection memory, which suggested that cross-reactive memory had joined. Clones that got smaller from day 15 to 85 had even CD4/CD8, while clones growing later tipped toward CD4+. Clones which contracted sat mainly in CM and EM if CD4+, and in EMRA if CD8+.

This clonotype was obtained from an adult woman who had mild COVID-19 (a few samples of this study predate the infection). Cell type and time point are not known. The genes are TRBV12-3 or TRBV12-4 and TRBJ2-2; the match to TRBD1 covers 7 bases. The specimen sequenced was PBMCs or a T cell subset sorted from them (not recorded which). CDR3 amino acids: CASSYGQVNTGELFF. CDR3 coding DNA: TGTGCCAGCAGTTATGGACAGGTGAACACCGGGGAGCTGTTTTTT.